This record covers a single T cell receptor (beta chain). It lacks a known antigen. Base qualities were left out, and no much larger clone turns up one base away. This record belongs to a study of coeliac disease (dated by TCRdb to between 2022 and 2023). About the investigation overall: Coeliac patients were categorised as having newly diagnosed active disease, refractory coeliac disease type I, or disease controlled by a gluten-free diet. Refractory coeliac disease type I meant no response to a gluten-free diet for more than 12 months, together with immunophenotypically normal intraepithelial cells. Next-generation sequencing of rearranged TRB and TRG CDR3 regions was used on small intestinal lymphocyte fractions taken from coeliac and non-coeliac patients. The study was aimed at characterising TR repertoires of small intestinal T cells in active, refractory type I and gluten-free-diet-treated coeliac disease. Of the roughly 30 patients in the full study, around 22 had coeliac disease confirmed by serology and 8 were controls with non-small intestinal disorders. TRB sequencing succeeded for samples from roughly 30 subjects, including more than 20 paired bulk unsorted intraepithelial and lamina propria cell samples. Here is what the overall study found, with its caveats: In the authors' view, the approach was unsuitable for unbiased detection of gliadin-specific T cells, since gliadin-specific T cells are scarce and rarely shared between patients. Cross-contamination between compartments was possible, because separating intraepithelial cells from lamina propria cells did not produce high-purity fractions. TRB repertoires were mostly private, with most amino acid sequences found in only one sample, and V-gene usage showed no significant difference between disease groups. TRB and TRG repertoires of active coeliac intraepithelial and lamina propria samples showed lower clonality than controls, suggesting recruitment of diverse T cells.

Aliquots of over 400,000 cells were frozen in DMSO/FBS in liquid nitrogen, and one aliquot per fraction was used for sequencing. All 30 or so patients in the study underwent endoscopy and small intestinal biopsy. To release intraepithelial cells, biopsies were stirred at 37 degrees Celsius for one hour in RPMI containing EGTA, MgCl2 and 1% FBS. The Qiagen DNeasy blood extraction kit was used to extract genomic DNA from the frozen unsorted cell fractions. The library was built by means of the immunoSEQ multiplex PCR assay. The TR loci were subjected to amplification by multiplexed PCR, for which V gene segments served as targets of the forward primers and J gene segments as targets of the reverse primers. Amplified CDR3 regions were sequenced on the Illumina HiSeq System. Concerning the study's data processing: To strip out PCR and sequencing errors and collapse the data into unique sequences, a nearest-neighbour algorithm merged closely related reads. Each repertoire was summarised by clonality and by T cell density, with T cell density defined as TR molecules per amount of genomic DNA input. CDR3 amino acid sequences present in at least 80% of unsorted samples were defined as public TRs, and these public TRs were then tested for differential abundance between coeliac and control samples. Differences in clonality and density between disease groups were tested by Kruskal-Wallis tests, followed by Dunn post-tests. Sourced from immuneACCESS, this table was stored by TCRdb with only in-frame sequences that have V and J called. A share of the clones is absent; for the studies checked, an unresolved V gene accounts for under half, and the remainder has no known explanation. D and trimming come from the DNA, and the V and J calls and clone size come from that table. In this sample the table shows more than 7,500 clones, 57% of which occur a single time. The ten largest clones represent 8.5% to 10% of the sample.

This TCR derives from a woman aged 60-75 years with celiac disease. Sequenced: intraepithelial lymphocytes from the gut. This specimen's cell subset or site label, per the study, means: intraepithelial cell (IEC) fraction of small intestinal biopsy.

The encoded CDR3 is CASRKTGGNEKLFF. The nucleotide sequence reads TGTGCCAGCAGAAAGACGGGAGGGAATGAAAAACTGTTTTTT. This chain joins TRBV11-2 to TRBJ1-4, with no D gene named confidently. The CDR3 measures 14 amino acids from cysteine to phenylalanine. The sequence is cut down to CDR3 DNA, 42 bases in frame from base 1. At the junction V is shortened by 6 bases and J by 5 bases, with 13 bases in between. In the germline V gene, CDR1 corresponds to SGHAT and CDR2 to FQNNGV.